These T cell receptor beta chains were read from a single sample in a study of cytomegalovirus exposure and HLA in healthy donors. Sequencing used immunoSEQ multiplex PCR; TCRdb keeps in-frame clones, though not all of them. Of about 120,000 clones in the sample, more than 55% were seen once. The sample comprised PBMCs. The receptors here all came from a young man in good health and CMV-seronegative. Both conserved end residues are part of each CDR3. The D gene is left open where the match is weak. Size is omitted from some rows. Given values are once, few, many or a class for expanded clones.

TRBD2,TRBJ2-7,.,TRBV28,TGTGCCAGCAGTCCTCTAGCGGGAGCATCCGAGCAGTACTTC,CASSPLAGASEQYF
TRBD1,TRBJ2-6,few,TRBV4-3,TGCGCCAGCAGCCAAAGGGGACAGGGTGGCTCTGGGGCCAACGTCCTGACTTTC,CASSQRGQGGSGANVLTF
.,TRBJ1-5,.,TRBV6-1,TGTGCCAGCAGTGAAGCTGGCGGCGTAAATCAGCCCCAGCATTTT,CASSEAGGVNQPQHF
.,TRBJ1-5,.,TRBV4-2,TGTGCCAGCAGCCAAGATAGAGCGGGGAATCAGCCCCAGCATTTT,CASSQDRAGNQPQHF
.,TRBJ1-2,few,TRBV30,TGTGCCTGGAGCATCCGGGACTACAACGGTTACACCTTC,CAWSIRDYNGYTF
.,TRBJ2-7,.,TRBV28,TGTGCCAGCAGTCCCAATCCCCAGGCTTCCGAGCAGTACTTC,CASSPNPQASEQYF
TRBD1,TRBJ1-1,.,TRBV6-1,TGTGCCAGCAGTGACGGACAGGGGGGATACATGAACACTGAAGCTTTCTTT,CASSDGQGGYMNTEAFF
TRBD1,TRBJ1-1,.,TRBV19,TGTGCCAGTAGTATTAAGGGGGCACGGGGCACTGAAGCTTTCTTT,CASSIKGARGTEAFF
.,TRBJ2-5,.,TRBV4-2,TGTGCCAGCAGCCAAGCGGGGGGCCTCCTGGAGACCCAGTACTTC,CASSQAGGLLETQYF
TRBD1,TRBJ2-6,.,TRBV14,TGTGCCAGCAGCCATTCTGGGACAGGCAGCTCTGGGGCCAACGTCCTGACTTTC,CASSHSGTGSSGANVLTF
.,TRBJ1-2,.,TRBV30,TGTGCCTGGACCTCAGGACTCTATGGCTACACCTTC,CAWTSGLYGYTF
.,TRBJ2-7,.,TRBV6-6,TGTGCCAGCAGTTACTTAAGACACTACGAGCAGTACTTC,CASSYLRHYEQYF
.,TRBJ2-5,.,TRBV27,TGTGCCAGCAGTTTCAGTTGGTTGGAGACCCAGTACTTC,CASSFSWLETQYF
TRBD1,TRBJ1-3,once,TRBV5-4,TGTGCCAGCAGCCCGTCCCGGGACAGGGTTGGAAACACCATATATTTT,CASSPSRDRVGNTIYF
.,TRBJ1-4,.,TRBV19,TGTGCCAGTAGTCCGAAGGCGGGACCCCTGGCTTCTAATGAAAAACTGTTTTTT,CASSPKAGPLASNEKLFF
TRBD1,TRBJ1-2,.,TRBV7-8,TGTGCCAGCAGTATCGAACAGGGGGCGGATGGCTACACCTTC,CASSIEQGADGYTF
TRBD2,TRBJ2-3,.,TRBV5-4,TGTGCCAGCAGCTTGGCGGTAGTTAGCGGGAGGGCCCCGAGCACAGATACGCAGTATTTT,CASSLAVVSGRAPSTDTQYF
TRBD1,TRBJ1-1,.,TRBV11-2,TGTGCCAGCAGCTTAGAAAGGGGGCGTGAAGCTTTCTTT,CASSLERGREAFF
.,TRBJ2-1,.,TRBV27,TGTGCCAGCATTGCGATTGGGAGGAGGGGTGAGCAGTTCTTC,CASIAIGRRGEQFF
TRBD2,TRBJ2-7,.,TRBV27,TGTGCCAGCAGTTCGAGCCCTAGCGGGATCGGCGAGCAGTACTTC,CASSSSPSGIGEQYF
.,TRBJ2-7,.,TRBV30,TGTGCCTGGAGTCCCGGACAGTACGAGCAGTACTTC,CAWSPGQYEQYF
.,TRBJ1-2,.,TRBV15,TGTGCCACCAGCAGAACCCCGCGGGACCCAGGGGGCTACACCTTC,CATSRTPRDPGGYTF
.,TRBJ1-3,.,TRBV28,TGTGCCAGCAGTTTGGAGGGCCCGGGGGAAGCGTCTGGAAACACCATATATTTT,CASSLEGPGEASGNTIYF
.,TRBJ2-5,.,TRBV29-1,TGCAGCGTCCAGGGCGCGGGATTGGAGACCCAGTACTTC,CSVQGAGLETQYF
TRBD2,TRBJ2-4,few,TRBV6-5,TGTGCCAGCAGTGCCGCTAGCGGGGGCAACATTCAGTACTTC,CASSAASGGNIQYF
TRBD1,TRBJ2-7,few,TRBV11-1,TGTGCCAGCAGCTTAGCGCCGGGACAGGGGTACGAGCAGTACTTC,CASSLAPGQGYEQYF
.,TRBJ2-1,.,TRBV6-1,TGTGCCAGCAGGACGGGTATGTGGGGCGGCAATGAGCAGTTCTTC,CASRTGMWGGNEQFF
TRBD1,TRBJ1-2,.,TRBV5-1,TGCGCCAGCAGCGCTACAGGGGTTGCCTATGGCTACACCTTC,CASSATGVAYGYTF
.,TRBJ2-3,.,TRBV6-1,TGTGCCAGCAGTGAAGTGGGAGGTAGGGATACGCAGTATTTT,CASSEVGGRDTQYF
TRBD2,TRBJ2-1,.,TRBV4-2,TGTGCCAGCAGCCAAGATCCCGGGACTAGCGGGCAGGGGGGCTTGAATGAGCAGTTCTTC,CASSQDPGTSGQGGLNEQFF
TRBD2,TRBJ2-1,few,TRBV7-9,TGTGCCAGCAGCCCGGGGCAGCGGGGCAATGAGCAGTTCTTC,CASSPGQRGNEQFF
TRBD1,TRBJ1-4,few,TRBV6-1,TGTGCCAGCAGTGAAGGACAGGGATGGGATGAAAAACTGTTTTTT,CASSEGQGWDEKLFF
TRBD1,TRBJ2-1,.,TRBV5-1,TGCGCCAGCAGCCTCGGACAGAGGGGGCGATCCGACAATGAGCAGTTCTTC,CASSLGQRGRSDNEQFF
.,TRBJ1-1,.,TRBV11-2,TGTGCCAGCAGCACGCCGCCGGGGACAACTGAAGCTTTCTTT,CASSTPPGTTEAFF
.,TRBJ2-7,.,TRBV4-3,TGCGCCAGCAGCCAAGATTTCGGGGTAGGTGACTACGAGCAGTACTTC,CASSQDFGVGDYEQYF
TRBD2,TRBJ2-7,.,TRBV30,TGTGCCTGGATGGGGGGGGAAGGACATTCGCCCGGCGAGCAGTACTTC,CAWMGGEGHSPGEQYF
.,TRBJ1-5,.,TRBV19,TGTGCCAGTAGTTTCGCAGGTCTCAATCAGCCCCAGCATTTT,CASSFAGLNQPQHF
.,TRBJ2-2,few,TRBV6-5,TGTGCCAGCAGCGAACGTACTAGCTTAGCGGGGGAGCTGTTTTTT,CASSERTSLAGELFF
.,TRBJ1-6,.,TRBV28,TGTGCCAGCAGCCCACTGGACAGTCCTAATTCACCCCTCCACTTT,CASSPLDSPNSPLHF
TRBD1,TRBJ2-7,.,TRBV5-1,TGCGCCAGCACCTGGGGGGGACAGGGGGCCTACGAGCAGTACTTC,CASTWGGQGAYEQYF